These 14 T cell receptor beta chains were all obtained from the same sample, sequenced in a study of T cell responses to AZD1222 COVID-19 vaccine. Only in-frame clones appear in the TCRdb table, and some are missing; sequencing was by immunoSEQ multiplex PCR. The table has approximately 130,000 clones, over 75% seen once. Source: peripheral blood, taken 28 days after the second dose of the MenACWY control vaccine. The receptors come from an adult who received the MenACWY meningococcal vaccine as a control.

This clone appeared once. Here the CDR3 DNA reads TGTGCCAGCAGCCCGGGGACTAGCGGGGAGCTTGATACGCAGTATTTT. This encodes CASSPGTSGELDTQYF. The chain uses TRBV4-2 and TRBJ2-3; 13 bases map to TRBD2. Trimming removed 4 bases from V and 6 bases from J; junction bases left unmatched: 7. Germline lookup yields CDR1 LGHNA and CDR2 YNFKEQ. The CDR3 sequence is 16 residues long.

This chain connects TRBV7-3 to TRBJ2-1; unclear D gene. Between the trimmed V and J ends, which lost 1 base and 8 bases, there was a span of 15 bases. The CDR3 spans 15 residues. CDR1 is SGHTA, CDR2 FQGTGA, per germline. CDR3 nucleotides: TGTGCCAGCAGCTTAAATGGCGGACCGGCGGATGAGCAGTTCTTC. Translating it yields CASSLNGGPADEQFF.

The chain links TRBV7-3 to TRBJ2-1; D possibly corresponds to TRBD2 (5 bases). Trimming left V 4 bases short and J 4 bases short, with 8 bases between. This CDR3 comprises 13 residues. CDR1 and CDR2 (germline): SGHTA, FQGTGA. CDR3: CASSWAGYNEQFF. CDR3 DNA: TGTGCCAGCAGCTGGGCGGGTTACAATGAGCAGTTCTTC.

The genes are TRBV7-9 and TRBJ2-7; TRBD2 agrees at 7 bases. The ends lost 4 bases at V and 6 bases at J; junction bases unmatched: 15. This CDR3 is built from 16 residues. The V gene's germline CDR1 is SEHNR and CDR2 FQNEAQ (reference sequence). The CDR3 here is CASSYGPGGSNGEQYF. In DNA form, the CDR3 reads TGTGCCAGCAGCTACGGGCCCGGCGGGAGTAATGGCGAGCAGTACTTC.

The rearrangement uses TRBV11-2 and TRBJ2-3; no reliable D call. Germline V gene lookup returns CDR1 SGHAT and CDR2 FQNNGV. The CDR3 runs 14 residues. Trimming stripped 8 bases from V and 0 bases from J, with 12 bases between. This CDR3 reads CASQKTESTDTQYF. CDR3 sequence (DNA): TGTGCCAGCCAGAAAACAGAGAGCACAGATACGCAGTATTTT.

The chain couples TRBV6-1 to TRBJ2-3, with 11 bases fitting TRBD1. The J segment lost 0 bases and the V segment lost 0 bases, leaving 5 bases of the junction unmatched. Germline assignment: CDR1 MNHNS and CDR2 SASEGT. The CDR3 runs 18 residues. CDR3 amino acids: CASSEARTGGRSTDTQYF. As DNA, the CDR3 is TGTGCCAGCAGTGAAGCTAGGACAGGGGGCCGCAGCACAGATACGCAGTATTTT.

This chain links TRBV10-2 with TRBJ1-2; 12 bases are a match to TRBD1. The junction had 13 bases not matched to a gene; V was cut back by 6 bases and J by 8 bases. CDR1 is WSHSY and CDR2 is SAAADI in the germline V gene. The CDR3 covers 16 residues. The CDR3 loop reads CASRNGPGQGAQGYTF. CDR3 DNA sequence: TGCGCCAGCAGAAACGGTCCGGGACAGGGGGCGCAGGGCTACACCTTC.

A single count supports this clone. This chain connects TRBV6-2 or TRBV6-3 to TRBJ1-4, with unresolved D. The length of the CDR3 is 18 residues. The germline V gene has CDR1 MNHEY and CDR2 SVGEGT. V was shortened by 0 bases and J by 0 bases, with 14 bases between the two germline ends. In DNA, the CDR3 is TGTGCCAGCAGTTACTCGTCGACATCCCGCCCAACTAATGAAAAACTGTTTTTT. Translation: CASSYSSTSRPTNEKLFF.

This chain uses TRBV5-6 with TRBJ1-2, with D hard to call. Germline CDR1 is SGHDT and CDR2 is YYEEEE. V was clipped by 5 bases and J by 4 bases, with 15 bases between them. The CDR3 extends over 14 amino acids. The CDR3 DNA reads TGTGCCAGCAGGACCGGGGAAGGTGTCTATGGCTACACCTTC. Protein product: CASRTGEGVYGYTF.

The chain combines TRBV27 with TRBJ2-1; D may be TRBD1 (6 bases). The CDR3 has 14 amino acids. Trimming shortened V by 2 bases and J by 6 bases, and 11 bases separated the two germline ends. Germline CDR1 reads MNHEY; CDR2 reads SMNVEV (reference sequence). The CDR3 nucleotides read TGTGCCAGCAGTTTAAGGGGGAAAGGCAATGAGCAGTTCTTC. This codes for CASSLRGKGNEQFF.

This chain connects TRBV2 to TRBJ1-6, with a weak D call TRBD1 (6 bases). V was pared by 5 bases and J by 0 bases, with 8 bases between. Germline CDR1 reads SNHLY; CDR2 reads FYNNEI. The CDR3 extends over 15 amino acids. This CDR3 is CASSPDSSYNSPLHF. The CDR3 DNA sequence: TGTGCCAGCAGTCCGGACAGCTCCTATAATTCACCCCTCCACTTT. Full variable domain (rest looked up from reference TRBV2 and TRBJ1-6): EPEVTQTPSHQVTQMGQEVILRCVPISNHLYFYWYRQILGQKVEFLVSFYNNEISEKSEIFDDQFSVERPDGSNFTLKIRSTKLEDSAMYFCASSPDSSYNSPLHFGNGTRLTVT.

V is TRBV7-6 and J is TRBJ2-7; 7 bases are a match to TRBD1. Losses at the gene ends were 4 bases for V and 6 bases for J; bases not matched to a gene: 9. CDR3 size: 14 residues. Per the germline V gene, CDR1 is SGHVS and CDR2 is FNYEAQ. CDR3 DNA sequence: TGTGCCAGCAGCTCTTACAGGGGTTCTGGCGAGCAGTACTTC. The encoded protein is CASSSYRGSGEQYF.

The J gene is TRBJ2-5, the V gene TRBV2, with D possibly being TRBD1 (6 bases). Germline CDR1 SNHLY, CDR2 FYNNEI. The CDR3 is made up of 13 amino acids. Trimming removed 4 bases at V and 1 base at J, with 7 bases between. The CDR3 DNA follows: TGTGCCAGCAGTGGGGACACCCAAGAGACCCAGTACTTC. Protein sequence: CASSGDTQETQYF. Looking up the rest from reference TRBV2 and TRBJ2-5 gives the full variable domain: EPEVTQTPSHQVTQMGQEVILRCVPISNHLYFYWYRQILGQKVEFLVSFYNNEISEKSEIFDDQFSVERPDGSNFTLKIRSTKLEDSAMYFCASSGDTQETQYFGPGTRLLVL.

The count of this clone is one. The chain joins TRBV18 to TRBJ2-3; 9 bases are shared with TRBD1. Trimming cost V 6 bases and J 4 bases; bases outside gene matches: 8. CDR1 is KGHSH and CDR2 is LQKENI in the germline V gene. The CDR3 spans 15 residues. This CDR3 reads CASSLSDRGSDTQYF. DNA of the CDR3: TGTGCCAGCTCTCTCTCGGACAGGGGCTCAGATACGCAGTATTTT.